This TCR beta chain comes out of a study of T cell repertoires in cytomegalovirus infection. As for the study in general: Indications of both CMV infection and matching HLA type were provided by public TCR beta signatures.

CDR1 MDHEN and CDR2 SYDVKM come from the germline V gene. V dropped 5 bases and J dropped 3 bases, with 8 bases sitting between them. The CDR3 is made up of 13 amino acids. Findings of the study overall: Cumulative frequency of public TCR beta families picked out carriers of CMV plus the relevant HLA. Across the ex vivo response, the dominant clonotypes were HLA-C-restricted CMV-specific TCR beta clonotypes.

TCRdb processed the reads anew with MiXCR; each CDR3 protein has one entry. The sample consists of around 630,000 distinct CDR3 sequences, approximately 24% of them appearing once. This clonotype was observed a few times. Antigen unknown. The receptor comes from a human donor in good health (CMV status not recorded). Some clones in this sample may be carry-over from other donors' samples. The chain couples TRBV28 to TRBJ1-5; D remains ambiguous. The sequenced material came from CD8+ T cells from PBMCs. CDR3 nucleotides: TGTGCCAGCAGTCGGAGGGCCAATCAGCCCCAGCATTTT. This codes for CASSRRANQPQHF.